Below, one T cell receptor beta chain is given with its context. Its antigen is undetermined. Only in-frame clones appear in the TCRdb table, and some are missing; sequencing was by immunoSEQ multiplex PCR. The table shows hundreds of thousands of clones, with more than 75% occurring only once. The data are from a study of cytomegalovirus exposure and HLA in healthy donors. Study-wide context: Later analysis reported that the roughly 110 validation repertoires shared the platform of the roughly 680 first-cohort repertoires.

The CDR3 has 16 amino acids. V was trimmed by 0 bases and J by 3 bases, leaving 13 bases between them. Germline V CDR1 and CDR2: SGHRS, YFSETQ. Study results and limitations: High specificity and sensitivity for cytomegalovirus status were reported for the classifier.

Material for sequencing was PBMCs. This chain connects TRBV5-1 to TRBJ2-1; D unclear. This TCR derives from a woman aged 18-29 years in good health and CMV-seronegative. CDR3 amino acids: CASSLDFTNYYNEQFF. The CDR3 DNA follows: TGCGCCAGCAGCTTGGATTTCACTAACTACTACAATGAGCAGTTCTTC.